The 20 T cell receptor beta chains below were found in one sample sequenced in a study of cytomegalovirus exposure and HLA in healthy donors. PCR was performed using 60 Vbeta and 13 Jbeta primers. TCRdb's table, derived via immunoSEQ multiplex PCR, lists solely in-frame clones and lacks some. The data contain under 150,000 clones, about 85% of them singletons. Sequenced sample: PBMCs. These receptors were obtained from a boy younger than 18 in good health and CMV-seronegative.

The chain combines TRBV9 with TRBJ2-5; TRBD2 matches at 14 bases. Trimming at V came to 4 bases and at J to 1 base, leaving 3 bases not matched to a gene. From germline, CDR1 is SGDLS and CDR2 YYNGEE. The CDR3 runs to 16 residues. Here the CDR3 reads CASSLGLAGGQETQYF. In DNA, the CDR3 is TGTGCCAGCAGCCTAGGACTAGCGGGGGGCCAAGAGACCCAGTACTTC.

The CDR3 bases are TGCGCCAGCAGCCAAGAGCCTAGCGGGGGGCCAATTGAGCAGTTCTTC. Its protein product is CASSQEPSGGPIEQFF. The chain recombines TRBV4-3 with TRBJ2-1; the match to TRBD2 covers 11 bases. Germline CDR1 LGHNA, CDR2 YSLEER. Unmatched junction bases numbered 7, after V lost 0 bases and J lost 9 bases. The CDR3 runs 16 residues.

The J gene is TRBJ2-7, the V gene TRBV30, with D perhaps matching TRBD2 (5 bases). The V gene lost 5 bases and the J gene lost 6 bases, with 14 bases spanning the gap. Looked up from germline, CDR1 is GTSNPN and CDR2 is SVGIG (reference sequence). This CDR3 has 12 amino acids. The CDR3 loop is CAWLRMSGEQYF. The CDR3 DNA reads TGTGCCTGGCTAAGAATGAGCGGCGAGCAGTACTTC.

The chain combines TRBV19 with TRBJ1-1, with TRBD1 as a possible D gene (5 bases). The CDR3 is 17 amino acids. The V gene's germline CDR1 is LNHDA and CDR2 SQIVND (reference sequence). The V gene lost 5 bases and the J gene lost 4 bases, with 23 bases spanning the gap. CDR3 sequence reads: CASSFKRDRIWSTEAFF. The CDR3 coding sequence is TGTGCCAGTAGTTTCAAGCGGGACCGGATTTGGAGCACTGAAGCTTTCTTT.

The chain links TRBV30 to TRBJ1-3, with D hard to call. Germline V gene sequence: CDR1 GTSNPN, CDR2 SVGIG (reference sequence). The V end lost 5 bases, the J end lost 0 bases, and 2 bases lay between the germline ends. This CDR3 contains 11 residues. CDR3 protein: CAWYSGNTIYF. Here the CDR3 DNA reads TGTGCCTGGTACTCTGGAAACACCATATATTTT.

The J gene is TRBJ2-3, the V gene TRBV5-1, with D possibly TRBD2 on 5 matching bases. V was cut by 5 bases and J by 3 bases, with 16 bases left in between. This CDR3 contains 15 residues. Germline CDR1 and CDR2: SGHRS and YFSETQ. CDR3 in DNA: TGCGCCAGCAGGGGAGTTGCGGTACGAACAGATACGCAGTATTTT. Its translation is CASRGVAVRTDTQYF. The full variable domain, in which reference TRBV5-1 and TRBJ2-3 provide the parts outside the CDR3, is KAGVTQTPRYLIKTRGQQVTLSCSPISGHRSVSWYQQTPGQGLQFLFEYFSETQRNKGNFPGRFSGRQFSNSRSEMNVSTLELGDSALYLCASRGVAVRTDTQYFGPGTRLTVL.

V is TRBV13 and J is TRBJ1-2; the D is unclear. Germline loops: CDR1 PRHDT, CDR2 FYEKMQ (reference sequence). This CDR3 region has 16 residues. The germline V and J ends were trimmed by 5 bases and 1 base, with 17 bases remaining between them. The CDR3 spells CASSHPQPDDNYGYTF. As DNA, the CDR3 is TGTGCCAGCAGCCACCCACAGCCAGACGATAACTATGGCTACACCTTC. The complete variable domain, with remaining parts taken from reference TRBV13 and TRBJ1-2, reads AAGVIQSPRHLIKEKRETATLKCYPIPRHDTVYWYQQGPGQDPQFLISFYEKMQSDKGSIPDRFSAQQFSDYHSELNMSSLELGDSALYFCASSHPQPDDNYGYTFGSGTRLTVV.

The chain recombines TRBV2 with TRBJ2-3, with D perhaps TRBD1 (6 bases). The CDR3 length is 15 residues. The germline CDR1 and CDR2 sequences are SNHLY and FYNNEI. Trimming shortened V by 6 bases and J by 0 bases, and 13 bases separated the two germline ends. In nucleotides, the CDR3 is TGTGCCAGCAGACAGGGATCGGGGAGCACAGATACGCAGTATTTT. This codes for CASRQGSGSTDTQYF.

The genes are TRBV2 and TRBJ1-5; 8 bases are shared with TRBD1. This CDR3 contains 15 residues. The V and J ends lost 6 bases and 2 bases, in that order; junction bases with no gene match: 6. Germline lookup yields CDR1 SNHLY and CDR2 FYNNEI. CDR3 sequence: CASRGDRLGNQPQHF. As DNA, the CDR3 is TGTGCCAGCAGAGGGGACAGGCTGGGCAATCAGCCCCAGCATTTT.

This chain's CDR3 is CASSPKSGLAATDTQYF. DNA of the CDR3: TGTGCCAGCTCACCAAAATCTGGACTAGCGGCCACAGATACGCAGTATTTT. V and J are TRBV18 and TRBJ2-3; the match to TRBD2 covers 10 bases. The germline V gene encodes CDR1 KGHSH and CDR2 LQKENI. Trimming cost V 2 bases and J 2 bases; bases outside gene matches: 7. The CDR3 totals 17 residues.

The chain has TRBV11-2 and TRBJ2-5; TRBD1 matches 8 bases. CDR3 size: 19 residues. The germline V gene encodes CDR1 SGHAT and CDR2 FQNNGV. J gave up 5 bases and V 2 bases, and 19 bases lay outside the gene matches. CDR3 DNA sequence: TGTGCCAGCAGCTTAATCGCAGGTGCCCACAGGGGGGATGGCGAGACCCAGTACTTC. Protein: CASSLIAGAHRGDGETQYF.

The chain links TRBV5-1 to TRBJ1-1; tentative D call: TRBD1 (6 bases). The V gene's germline CDR1 is SGHRS and CDR2 YFSETQ. CDR3 size: 14 residues. Trimming removed 0 bases at V and 5 bases at J, with 11 bases between. CDR3 sequence: CASSLETGHTEAFF. The CDR3 coding sequence is TGCGCCAGCAGCTTGGAGACAGGTCATACTGAAGCTTTCTTT.

The CDR3 region has the DNA TGTGCCAGCAGCCAAGAAGGGGGGGGTCAGCCCCAGCATTTT. It encodes CASSQEGGGQPQHF. The rearrangement joins TRBV4-2 to TRBJ1-5; maybe TRBD1 (6 bases). There are 14 residues in the CDR3. Germline CDR1 is LGHNA and CDR2 is YNFKEQ. V lost 0 bases and J lost 6, with 9 bases in between.

This chain joins TRBV27 and TRBJ2-7, with a weak D call TRBD1 (5 bases). V was cut by 2 bases and J by 4 bases, with 12 bases left in between. The CDR3 has 14 residues. Germline V gene data show CDR1 as MNHEY and CDR2 as SMNVEV (reference sequence). The CDR3 loop reads CASSLEPGHYEQYF. DNA of the CDR3: TGTGCCAGCAGTTTAGAGCCAGGGCATTACGAGCAGTACTTC.

Here the CDR3 reads CASSTNRDSSYNEQFF. The CDR3 DNA sequence: TGTGCCAGCAGCACAAACAGGGATAGCTCCTACAATGAGCAGTTCTTC. The chain couples TRBV7-2 to TRBJ2-1, with a possible D match to TRBD1 (6 bases). The V gene's germline CDR1 is SGHTA and CDR2 FQGNSA. This CDR3 contains 16 residues. Trimming removed 5 bases at V and 0 bases at J, with 14 bases between.

The J gene is TRBJ1-3, the V gene TRBV5-1, with D perhaps TRBD1 (5 bases). This CDR3 has 15 residues. Germline CDR1 is SGHRS and CDR2 is YFSETQ. V lost 5 bases and J 0 bases, leaving 12 bases between the germline ends. CDR3 in DNA: TGCGCCAGCAGTAACGACAGATACTCTGGAAACACCATATATTTT. This codes for CASSNDRYSGNTIYF.

The chain joins TRBV25-1 to TRBJ2-2; possibly TRBD1 for D (6 bases). Trimming stripped 1 base from V and 5 bases from J, with 11 bases between. The CDR3 has 15 amino acids. CDR1 and CDR2 (germline): MGHDK, SYGVNS. CDR3 sequence: CASSELGATTGELFF. The CDR3 nucleotides read TGTGCCAGCAGTGAATTGGGGGCAACAACCGGGGAGCTGTTTTTT.

This rearrangement joins TRBV5-1 to TRBJ1-1, with a tentative D call TRBD1 (5 bases). Between the trimmed V and J ends, which lost 0 bases and 11 bases, there was a span of 11 bases. Germline V gives CDR1 SGHRS, CDR2 YFSETQ. The CDR3 is made up of 12 amino acids. CDR3 loop: CASSLDRGSAFF. The CDR3 region has the DNA TGCGCCAGCAGCTTGGATAGGGGTTCGGCTTTCTTT.

The J gene is TRBJ2-2, the V gene TRBV5-1, with 8 positions matching TRBD2. The trim removed 4 bases at V and 2 bases at J, leaving 7 bases unmatched. Germline CDR1 and CDR2: SGHRS and YFSETQ. The CDR3 loop spans 16 amino acids. This CDR3 reads CASSPREGTNTGELFF. The CDR3 bases are TGCGCCAGCAGCCCCCGGGAGGGGACTAACACCGGGGAGCTGTTTTTT.

This clone was picked up one time. This chain joins TRBV5-1 and TRBJ1-1; D is ambiguous. The CDR3 spans 17 residues. Germline V lookup: CDR1 SGHRS, CDR2 YFSETQ. V lost 0 bases and J lost 1, with 16 bases in between. The CDR3 DNA is TGCGCCAGCAGCTTGGTCAACGGAGGATTGAAGAACACTGAAGCTTTCTTT. It is translated as CASSLVNGGLKNTEAFF.